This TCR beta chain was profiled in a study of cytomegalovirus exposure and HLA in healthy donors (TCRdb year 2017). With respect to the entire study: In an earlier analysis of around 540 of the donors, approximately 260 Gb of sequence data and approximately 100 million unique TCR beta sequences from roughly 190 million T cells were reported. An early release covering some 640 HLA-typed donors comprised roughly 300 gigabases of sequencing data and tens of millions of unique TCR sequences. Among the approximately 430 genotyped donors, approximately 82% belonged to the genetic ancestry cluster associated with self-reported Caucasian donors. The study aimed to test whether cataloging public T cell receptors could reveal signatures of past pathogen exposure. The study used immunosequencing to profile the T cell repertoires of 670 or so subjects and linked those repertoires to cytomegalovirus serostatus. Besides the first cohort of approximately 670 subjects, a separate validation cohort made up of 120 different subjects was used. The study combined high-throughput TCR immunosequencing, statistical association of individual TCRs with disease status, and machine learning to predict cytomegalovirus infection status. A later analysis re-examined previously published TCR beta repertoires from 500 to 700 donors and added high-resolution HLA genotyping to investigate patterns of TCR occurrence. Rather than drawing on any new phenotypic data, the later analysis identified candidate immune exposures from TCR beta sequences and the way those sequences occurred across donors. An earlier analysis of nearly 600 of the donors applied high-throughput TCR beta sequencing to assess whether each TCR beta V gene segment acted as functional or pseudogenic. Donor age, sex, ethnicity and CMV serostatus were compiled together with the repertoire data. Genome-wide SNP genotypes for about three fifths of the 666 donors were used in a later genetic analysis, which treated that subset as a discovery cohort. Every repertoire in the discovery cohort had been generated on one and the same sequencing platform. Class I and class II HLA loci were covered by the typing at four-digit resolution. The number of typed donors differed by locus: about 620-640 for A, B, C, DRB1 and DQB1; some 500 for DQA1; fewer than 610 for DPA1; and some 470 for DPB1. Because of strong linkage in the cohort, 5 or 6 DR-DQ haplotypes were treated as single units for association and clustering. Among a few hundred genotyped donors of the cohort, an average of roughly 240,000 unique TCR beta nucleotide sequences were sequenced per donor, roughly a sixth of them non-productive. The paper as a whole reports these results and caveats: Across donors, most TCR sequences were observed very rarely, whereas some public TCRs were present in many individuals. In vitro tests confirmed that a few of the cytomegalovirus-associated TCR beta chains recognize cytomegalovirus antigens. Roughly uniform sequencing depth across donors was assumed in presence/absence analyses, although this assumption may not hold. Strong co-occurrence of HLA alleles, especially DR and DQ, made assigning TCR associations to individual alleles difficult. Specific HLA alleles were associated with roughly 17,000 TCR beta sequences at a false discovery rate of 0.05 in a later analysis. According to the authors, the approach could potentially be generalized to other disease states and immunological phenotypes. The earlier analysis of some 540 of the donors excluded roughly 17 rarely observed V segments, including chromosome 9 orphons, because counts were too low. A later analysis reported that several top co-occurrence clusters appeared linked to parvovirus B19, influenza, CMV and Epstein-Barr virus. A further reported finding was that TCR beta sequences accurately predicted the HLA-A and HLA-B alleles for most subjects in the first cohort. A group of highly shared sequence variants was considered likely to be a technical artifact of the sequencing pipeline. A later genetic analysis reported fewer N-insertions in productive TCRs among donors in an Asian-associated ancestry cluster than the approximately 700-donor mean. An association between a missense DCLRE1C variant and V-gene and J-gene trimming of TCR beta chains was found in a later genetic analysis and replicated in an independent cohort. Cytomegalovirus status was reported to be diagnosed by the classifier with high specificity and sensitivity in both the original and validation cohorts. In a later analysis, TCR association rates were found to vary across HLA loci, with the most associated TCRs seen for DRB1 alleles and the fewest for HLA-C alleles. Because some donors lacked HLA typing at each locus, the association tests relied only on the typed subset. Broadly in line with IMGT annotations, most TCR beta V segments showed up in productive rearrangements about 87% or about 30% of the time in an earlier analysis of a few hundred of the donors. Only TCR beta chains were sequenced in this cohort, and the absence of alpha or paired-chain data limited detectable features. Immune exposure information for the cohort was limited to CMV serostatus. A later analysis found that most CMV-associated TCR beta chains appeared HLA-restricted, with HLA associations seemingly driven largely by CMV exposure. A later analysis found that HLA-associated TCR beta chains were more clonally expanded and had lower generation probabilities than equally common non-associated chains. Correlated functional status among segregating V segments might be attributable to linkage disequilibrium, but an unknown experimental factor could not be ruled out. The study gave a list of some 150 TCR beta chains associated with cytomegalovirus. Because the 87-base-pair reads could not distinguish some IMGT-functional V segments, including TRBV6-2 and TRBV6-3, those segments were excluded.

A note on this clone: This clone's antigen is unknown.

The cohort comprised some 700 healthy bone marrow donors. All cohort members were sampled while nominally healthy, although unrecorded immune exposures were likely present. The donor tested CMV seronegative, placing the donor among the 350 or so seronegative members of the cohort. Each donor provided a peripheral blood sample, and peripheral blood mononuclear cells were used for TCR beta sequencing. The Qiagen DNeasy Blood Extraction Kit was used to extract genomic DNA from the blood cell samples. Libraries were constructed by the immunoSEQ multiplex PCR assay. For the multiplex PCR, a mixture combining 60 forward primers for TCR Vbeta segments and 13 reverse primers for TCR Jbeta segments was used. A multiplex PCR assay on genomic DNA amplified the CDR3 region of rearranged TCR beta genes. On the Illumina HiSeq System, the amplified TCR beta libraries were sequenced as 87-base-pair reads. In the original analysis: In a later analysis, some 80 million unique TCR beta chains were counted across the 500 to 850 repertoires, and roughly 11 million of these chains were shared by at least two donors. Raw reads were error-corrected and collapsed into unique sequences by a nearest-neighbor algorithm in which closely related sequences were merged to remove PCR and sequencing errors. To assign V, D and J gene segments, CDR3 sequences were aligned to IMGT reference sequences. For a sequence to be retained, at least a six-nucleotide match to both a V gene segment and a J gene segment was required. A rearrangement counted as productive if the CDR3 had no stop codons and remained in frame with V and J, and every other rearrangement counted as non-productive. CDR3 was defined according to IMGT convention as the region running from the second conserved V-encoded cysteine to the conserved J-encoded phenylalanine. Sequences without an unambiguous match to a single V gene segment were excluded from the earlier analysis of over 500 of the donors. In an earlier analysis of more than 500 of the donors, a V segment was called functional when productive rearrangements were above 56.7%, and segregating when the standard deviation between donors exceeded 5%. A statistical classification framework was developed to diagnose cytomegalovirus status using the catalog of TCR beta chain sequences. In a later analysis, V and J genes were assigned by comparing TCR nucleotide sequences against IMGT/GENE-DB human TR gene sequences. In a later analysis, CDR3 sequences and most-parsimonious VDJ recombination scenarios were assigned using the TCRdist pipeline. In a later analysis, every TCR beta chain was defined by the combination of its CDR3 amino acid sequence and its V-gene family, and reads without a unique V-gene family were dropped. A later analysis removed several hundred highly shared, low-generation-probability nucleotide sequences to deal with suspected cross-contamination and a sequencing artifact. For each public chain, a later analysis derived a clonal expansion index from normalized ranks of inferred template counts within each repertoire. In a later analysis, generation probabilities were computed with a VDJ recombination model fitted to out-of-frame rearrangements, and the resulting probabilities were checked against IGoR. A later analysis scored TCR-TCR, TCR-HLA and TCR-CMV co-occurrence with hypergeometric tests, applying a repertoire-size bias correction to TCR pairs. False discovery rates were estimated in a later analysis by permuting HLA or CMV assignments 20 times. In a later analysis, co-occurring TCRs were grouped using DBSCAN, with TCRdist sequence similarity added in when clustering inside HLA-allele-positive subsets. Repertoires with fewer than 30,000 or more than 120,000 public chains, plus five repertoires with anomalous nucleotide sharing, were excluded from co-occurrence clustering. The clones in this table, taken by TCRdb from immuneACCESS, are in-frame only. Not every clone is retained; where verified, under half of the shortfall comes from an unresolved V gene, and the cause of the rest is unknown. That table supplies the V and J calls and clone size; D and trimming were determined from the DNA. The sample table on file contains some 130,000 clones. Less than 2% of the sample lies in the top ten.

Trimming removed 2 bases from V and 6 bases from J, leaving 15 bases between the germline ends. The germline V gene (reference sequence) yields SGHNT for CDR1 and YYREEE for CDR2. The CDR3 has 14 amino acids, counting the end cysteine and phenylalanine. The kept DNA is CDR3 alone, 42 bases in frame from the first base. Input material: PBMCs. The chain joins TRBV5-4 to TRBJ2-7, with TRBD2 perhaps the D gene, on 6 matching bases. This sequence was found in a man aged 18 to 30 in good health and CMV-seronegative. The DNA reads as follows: TGTGCCAGCAGCTTCTCCGGGAGAAATTCCGAGCAGTACTTC. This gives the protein CASSFSGRNSEQYF.